These 31 T cell receptor beta chains share one sample of origin, sequenced in a study of blood T cell repertoires in COVID-19. Using immunoSEQ multiplex PCR, the repertoire was profiled, and TCRdb retains in-frame clones only, with some absent. Here the sample spans under 300,000 clones, about 89% being singletons. Sequencing was carried out using PBMCs or T cells enriched from blood (not recorded which). These receptors came from a woman between 18 and 29 years old who had recovered from COVID-19.

CDR3: CASSYDKQGSATEAFF. The CDR3 DNA is TGTGCCAGCAGTTACGACAAACAGGGGTCGGCCACTGAAGCTTTCTTT. V is TRBV6-5 and J is TRBJ1-1; 7 nucleotides align to TRBD1. CDR1 and CDR2 (germline): MNHEY, SVGAGI. The CDR3 extends over 16 amino acids. V shed 2 bases and J 4 bases; nucleotides not matched to a gene: 10.

In its sample, this clone was seen a few times. The chain recombines TRBV7-9 with TRBJ1-3, with D hard to call. The V and J ends lost 5 bases and 6 bases respectively, with 8 bases between them. This CDR3 has 12 amino acids. Germline values: CDR1 SEHNR, CDR2 FQNEAQ (reference sequence). Here the CDR3 reads CASSLPQNTIYF. CDR3 nucleotide sequence: TGTGCCAGCAGCCTCCCACAAAACACCATATATTTT. Drawing the rest from reference TRBV7-9 and TRBJ1-3, the complete variable domain is DTGVSQNPRHKITKRGQNVTFRCDPISEHNRLYWYRQTLGQGPEFLTYFQNEAQLEKSRLLSDRFSAERPKGSFSTLEIQRTEQGDSAMYLCASSLPQNTIYFGEGSWLTVV.

This sequence joins TRBV29-1 and TRBJ1-1; TRBD1 aligns across 8 bases. V gave up 6 bases and J gave up 6 bases; unmatched junction bases: 6. Germline V lookup: CDR1 SQVTM, CDR2 ANQGSEA. This CDR3 is built from 12 residues. CDR3 nucleotides: TGCAGCGTCAACCAGGGGGCCGCTGAAGCTTTCTTT. As protein: CSVNQGAAEAFF.

This sequence joins TRBV3-1 (or the pseudogene TRBV3-2) and TRBJ1-1; possibly TRBD1 for D (6 bases). The CDR3 is 17 residues long. Trimming pared 2 bases from V and 1 base from J, leaving 17 bases between. Germline V gives CDR1 LGHDT, CDR2 YNNKEL (reference sequence). CDR3 sequence: CASSQNRWTDRNTEAFF. As DNA, the CDR3 is TGTGCCAGCAGCCAAAACAGATGGACAGATAGGAACACTGAAGCTTTCTTT.

V usage is TRBV12-5 and J usage is TRBJ2-5; 12 nucleotides line up with TRBD2. Trimming at V came to 5 bases and at J to 5 bases, leaving 9 bases not matched to a gene. The CDR3 has 16 amino acids. CDR1 LGHNT and CDR2 FRNRAP come from the germline V gene. This CDR3 reads CASGGLAGPVGETQYF. The CDR3 nucleotides are TGTGCTAGTGGTGGACTAGCGGGACCGGTAGGGGAGACCCAGTACTTC.

V gene TRBV10-3 combines with J gene TRBJ2-1; 7 positions agree with TRBD2. The CDR3 sequence is 15 residues long. V was clipped by 10 bases and J by 6 bases; unmatched bases: 15. CDR1 and CDR2 from the germline V gene are ENHRY and SYGVKD. The CDR3 nucleotides read TGTGCCACCAGGGAGTCAACTAGCGAGTCCAATGAGCAGTTCTTC. Translation: CATRESTSESNEQFF.

The rearrangement links TRBV12-3 or TRBV12-4 to TRBJ1-1; D not certain. With 6 bases removed from V and 4 bases from J, the gap between germline ends came to 9 bases. This CDR3 has 12 residues. The CDR3 loop is CASSPASTEAFF. The CDR3, as DNA: TGTGCCAGCAGCCCCGCCAGCACTGAAGCTTTCTTT.

The V call is TRBV19, the J call TRBJ1-2, with no clear D. The V gene's germline CDR1 is LNHDA and CDR2 SQIVND (reference sequence). Trimming removed 2 bases at V and 0 bases at J, with 13 bases between. CDR3 length equals 16 residues. Here the CDR3 DNA reads TGTGCCAGTAGTATATCCGGCCCGCAGGCTAACTATGGCTACACCTTC. Its protein is CASSISGPQANYGYTF. Variable domain in full (rest from reference TRBV19 and TRBJ1-2): DGGITQSPKYLFRKEGQNVTLSCEQNLNHDAMYWYRQDPGQGLRLIYYSQIVNDFQKGDIAEGYSVSREKKESFPLTVTSAQKNPTAFYLCASSISGPQANYGYTFGSGTRLTVV.

The chain is built from TRBV11-2 and TRBJ2-3; tentative D call: TRBD2 (7 bases). This CDR3 is built from 14 residues. V was pared by 5 bases and J by 5 bases, with 14 bases between. In germline, CDR1 is SGHAT, CDR2 FQNNGV. CDR3 sequence reads: CASSPMGGQDTQYF. CDR3 sequence (DNA): TGTGCCAGCAGCCCTATGGGGGGGCAAGATACGCAGTATTTT.

The chain is built from TRBV7-9 and TRBJ1-1, with 7 bases matching TRBD1. This CDR3 is built from 11 residues. Germline V gene data show CDR1 as SEHNR and CDR2 as FQNEAQ (reference sequence). V trimming: 5 bases; J trimming: 9 bases; junction bases outside the gene matches: 3. In nucleotides, the CDR3 is TGTGCCAGCAGCCGGGACAGCCAAGCTTTCTTT. It codes for CASSRDSQAFF.

This chain connects TRBV25-1 to TRBJ1-2; perhaps TRBD1 as D (5 bases). This CDR3 comprises 13 residues. The germline V and J ends were trimmed by 3 bases and 6 bases, with 11 bases remaining between them. Germline V gene data show CDR1 as MGHDK and CDR2 as SYGVNS. The chain's CDR3 is CASSEGGMNGYTF. CDR3 in DNA: TGTGCCAGCAGTGAGGGGGGTATGAATGGCTACACCTTC.

The chain links TRBV7-2 to TRBJ2-4; TRBD1 agrees at 7 bases. The V gene's germline CDR1 is SGHTA and CDR2 FQGNSA. The CDR3 totals 16 residues. Unmatched junction bases numbered 7, after V lost 5 bases and J lost 0 bases. CDR3 region: CASSLGQAPAKNIQYF. The CDR3 nucleotides read TGTGCCAGCAGCCTAGGACAGGCACCAGCCAAAAACATTCAGTACTTC.

This chain joins TRBV7-2 and TRBJ2-3, with TRBD2 identical over 10 bases. The CDR3 runs to 15 residues. From germline, CDR1 is SGHTA and CDR2 FQGNSA. The ends lost 5 bases at V and 5 bases at J; junction bases unmatched: 7. The CDR3 sequence is CASSPLAGVGDTQYF. The DNA for the CDR3 is TGTGCCAGCAGCCCCCTAGCGGGGGTCGGAGATACGCAGTATTTT.

J is TRBJ2-7 and V is TRBV5-1; the D gene is possibly TRBD2 (6 bases). CDR3 size: 14 residues. V was pared by 2 bases and J by 2 bases, with 11 bases between. CDR1 is SGHRS, CDR2 YFSETQ, per germline. The CDR3 here is CASSLGDSAYEQYF. The CDR3 DNA follows: TGCGCCAGCAGCTTAGGGGACTCAGCCTACGAGCAGTACTTC.

Notes on this clone: Other DNA sequences in the same sample also yield this CDR3. The gene calls are TRBV19 and TRBJ1-2, with 7 positions matching TRBD1. CDR1 and CDR2 (germline): LNHDA, SQIVND (reference sequence). The CDR3 contains 14 residues. V was pared by 3 bases and J by 2 bases, with 3 bases of the junction left unmatched. CDR3 sequence (DNA): TGTGCCAGTAGTATCAAACAGGGGAACTATGGCTACACCTTC. Translating gives CASSIKQGNYGYTF.

The chain links TRBV5-1 to TRBJ1-2; a possible D gene is TRBD1 (5 bases). V was trimmed by 0 bases and J by 4 bases, leaving 10 bases between them. The germline CDR1 and CDR2 sequences are SGHRS and YFSETQ. The CDR3 extends over 14 amino acids. CDR3 sequence: CASSLARASYGYTF. DNA of the CDR3: TGCGCCAGCAGCTTGGCCAGGGCTTCCTATGGCTACACCTTC.

This clone occurred once. This chain joins TRBV29-1 and TRBJ1-5; TRBD1 agrees at 9 bases. Trimming at V came to 7 bases and at J to 4 bases, leaving 8 bases not matched to a gene. This CDR3 contains 14 residues. Germline V gives CDR1 SQVTM, CDR2 ANQGSEA. The CDR3 loop is CSAIQGARNQPQHF. The CDR3 nucleotides are TGCAGCGCTATACAGGGGGCGCGGAATCAGCCCCAGCATTTT.

This chain uses TRBV7-8 with TRBJ2-3; TRBD2 matches at 11 bases. This CDR3 contains 16 residues. Germline V gene lookup returns CDR1 SGHVS and CDR2 FQNEAQ. J lost 6 bases, V lost 5 bases, and 10 bases had no gene match. The CDR3: CASSAVTSGTYDTQYF. DNA of the CDR3: TGTGCCAGCAGCGCCGTGACTAGCGGGACTTACGATACGCAGTATTTT.

The V gene is TRBV27, the J gene TRBJ1-6; D possibly corresponds to TRBD1 (6 bases). Germline V gives CDR1 MNHEY, CDR2 SMNVEV (reference sequence). CDR3 size: 15 residues. The V and J ends lost 3 bases and 10 bases respectively, with 16 bases between them. The CDR3 sequence is CASSFIYRGGSPLHF. Written as DNA, the CDR3 is TGTGCCAGCAGTTTCATATATCGGGGGGGCTCACCCCTCCACTTT.

The gene calls are TRBV15 and TRBJ1-3, with TRBD1 as a possible D gene (5 bases). The CDR3 is 15 residues long. CDR1 LNHNV and CDR2 YYDKDF come from the germline V gene (reference sequence). V was shortened by 4 bases and J by 4 bases, with 14 bases between the two germline ends. The CDR3: CATSNRAGPGNTIYF. The CDR3 DNA follows: TGTGCCACCAGCAATCGGGCGGGGCCCGGAAACACCATATATTTT.

The chain couples TRBV28 to TRBJ2-7; D not certain. V shed 1 base and J shed 4 bases, with 5 bases lying between them. CDR3 length: 12 amino acids. The germline V gene has CDR1 MDHEN and CDR2 SYDVKM. In DNA, the CDR3 is TGTGCCAGCAGTTTATCCCCGTACGAGCAGTACTTC. It codes for CASSLSPYEQYF.

The CDR3 protein is CASSIRQGAGEQYF. For the CDR3, the DNA is TGTGCCAGTAGTATAAGACAGGGGGCTGGGGAGCAGTACTTC. This sequence joins TRBV19 and TRBJ2-7; 10 bases map to TRBD1. The germline gives CDR1 LNHDA, CDR2 SQIVND (reference sequence). J gave up 7 bases and V 2 bases, and 5 bases lay outside the gene matches. This CDR3 contains 14 residues.

The J gene is TRBJ1-1, the V gene TRBV24-1; 7 bases align to TRBD1. The CDR3 spans 14 residues. J lost 1 base, V lost 6 bases, and 4 bases had no gene match. The V gene's germline CDR1 is KGHDR and CDR2 SFDVKD. CDR3 protein: CATSSGTANTEAFF. The CDR3 DNA is TGTGCCACCAGTTCCGGGACAGCGAACACTGAAGCTTTCTTT.

The CDR3: CASSSPVNTEAFF. The CDR3, as DNA: TGTGCCAGCAGCTCGCCGGTGAACACTGAAGCTTTCTTT. The chain couples TRBV7-2 to TRBJ1-1; D call uncertain. The V end lost 4 bases, the J end lost 0 bases, and 6 bases lay between the germline ends. This CDR3 is 13 amino acids long. Germline V lookup: CDR1 SGHTA, CDR2 FQGNSA.

The rearrangement joins TRBV7-2 to TRBJ1-5, with D possibly TRBD1 on 5 matching bases. V lost 1 base and J 4 bases, leaving 11 bases between the germline ends. This CDR3 region has 15 residues. Germline values: CDR1 SGHTA, CDR2 FQGNSA. This CDR3 is CASSLVVRENQPQHF. Here the CDR3 DNA reads TGTGCCAGCAGCTTAGTCGTCAGGGAAAATCAGCCCCAGCATTTT. Supplemented by reference TRBV7-2 and TRBJ1-5, the full variable domain reads GAGVSQSPSNKVTEKGKDVELRCDPISGHTALYWYRQSLGQGLEFLIYFQGNSAPDKSGLPSDRFSAERTGGSVSTLTIQRTQQEDSAVYLCASSLVVRENQPQHFGDGTRLSIL.

The chain employs TRBV7-2 and TRBJ1-4, with D uncertain. CDR1 is SGHTA, CDR2 FQGNSA, per germline. V was shortened by 3 bases and J by 2 bases, with 7 bases between the two germline ends. The CDR3 covers 14 residues. This CDR3 reads CASSFRNTNEKLFF. CDR3 bases: TGTGCCAGCAGCTTCAGGAATACTAATGAAAAACTGTTTTTT. The full variable domain, rest sourced from reference TRBV7-2 and TRBJ1-4, is GAGVSQSPSNKVTEKGKDVELRCDPISGHTALYWYRQSLGQGLEFLIYFQGNSAPDKSGLPSDRFSAERTGGSVSTLTIQRTQQEDSAVYLCASSFRNTNEKLFFGSGTQLSVL.

This clone has only one observation. The gene calls are TRBV4-3 and TRBJ2-1, with a weak D call TRBD2 (5 bases). The ends were cut back, 4 bases at V and 4 bases at J, with 17 bases in the middle. In germline, CDR1 is LGHNA, CDR2 YSLEER. The CDR3 sequence is 16 residues long. CDR3 sequence: CASSPVPPSGYNEQFF. The CDR3 DNA reads TGCGCCAGCAGCCCCGTCCCACCCTCGGGGTACAATGAGCAGTTCTTC.

The chain employs TRBV11-3 and TRBJ1-3; possible D gene TRBD1, 6 bases. This CDR3 has 18 residues. V shed 6 bases and J shed 0 bases, with 21 bases lying between them. The germline gives CDR1 SGHNT, CDR2 YENEEA. The chain's CDR3 is CASRRNTHRVDSGNTIYF. The DNA of the CDR3 is TGTGCCAGCAGACGAAATACTCACAGGGTCGACTCTGGAAACACCATATATTTT.

The chain is built from TRBV25-1 and TRBJ1-2; D may be TRBD1 (6 bases). CDR3 length: 11 amino acids. Germline CDR1 reads MGHDK; CDR2 reads SYGVNS. The V end was cut by 7 bases, the J end by 4 bases, with 7 bases between. The CDR3 is CASKTGYGYTF. CDR3 sequence (DNA): TGTGCCAGCAAGACAGGCTATGGCTACACCTTC.

Concerning this clone itself: This sample includes further DNA sequences coding for the same CDR3. The chain uses TRBV15 and TRBJ2-7; no reliable D call. Germline CDR1 reads LNHNV; CDR2 reads YYDKDF (reference sequence). Trimming pared 0 bases from V and 3 bases from J, leaving 6 bases between. This CDR3 is built from 13 residues. Here the CDR3 DNA reads TGTGCCACCAGCAGAGATCGTAACTACGAGCAGTACTTC. Its protein is CATSRDRNYEQYF.

This chain links TRBV9 with TRBJ2-5, with 7 bases matching TRBD2. Germline CDR1 and CDR2: SGDLS and YYNGEE. The CDR3 has 14 residues. V shed 1 base and J 5 bases; nucleotides not matched to a gene: 5. The CDR3 sequence is CASSVSGALETQYF. In DNA form, the CDR3 reads TGTGCCAGCAGCGTAAGCGGGGCCTTGGAGACCCAGTACTTC.